The next 14 T cell receptor beta chains were all read from a single sample in a study of graft-versus-host responses after intestinal transplantation (dated by TCRdb to about 2021). The time point label for this specimen denotes: cells obtained before transplantation from donor or recipient. Libraries were made using the immunoSEQ multiplex PCR assay. Imported from immuneACCESS, the table was reduced by TCRdb to in-frame sequences with V and J called. These copies leave out some clones; in studies compared against another copy, an unresolved V gene accounts for under half, and the cause of the remainder is not known. For this sample the table gives 80,000 to 95,000 clones, of which just over 90% were detected only once. Roughly 2% of the sample rests with the top ten. Their specific antigens are unknown. Here the sequenced sample was unstimulated CD8+ T cells sorted from spleen or lymph node cells, taken before intestinal transplant. The receptors were gathered from a human donor who received an intestinal transplant.

The V call is TRBV4-3, the J call TRBJ2-1, with 9 positions matching TRBD2. CDR1 LGHNA and CDR2 YSLEER come from the germline V gene. The trim removed 0 bases at V and 6 bases at J, leaving 6 bases unmatched. The CDR3 is 16 residues long. The CDR3 nucleotides are TGCGCCAGCAGCCAAGAACCAGGACTAGCGCCCAATGAGCAGTTCTTC. It yields the protein CASSQEPGLAPNEQFF.

Turning to this clone: A single base is all that separates this from a far larger clone, so a read error is likely. The chain uses TRBV5-1 and TRBJ2-7; D possibly corresponds to TRBD2 (7 bases). Deletions cut 2 bases from V and 5 bases from J, with 11 bases between. The CDR3 runs 13 residues. Per the germline V gene, CDR1 is SGHRS and CDR2 is YFSETQ. The CDR3 nucleotides read TGCGCCAGCAGCTTCTGGGGGGGCCACGAGCAGTACTTC. Translation gives CASSFWGGHEQYF.

The DNA for the CDR3 is TGCGCCAGCAGCCAAGAACTCGGGGACAGGTCATATGGCTACACCTTC. Amino acids: CASSQELGDRSYGYTF. This chain links TRBV4-3 with TRBJ1-2; 8 positions match TRBD1. The germline gives CDR1 LGHNA, CDR2 YSLEER. This CDR3 has 16 residues. Trimming at V came to 0 bases and at J to 5 bases, leaving 8 bases not matched to a gene.

The count of this clone is one. This chain uses TRBV7-9 with TRBJ1-4, with 8 bases that match TRBD1. Germline loops: CDR1 SEHNR, CDR2 FQNEAQ (reference sequence). The V segment lost 5 bases and the J segment 5 bases; nucleotides outside the gene matches: 10. The CDR3 is 16 residues long. The CDR3 coding sequence is TGTGCCAGCAGCGCCACCCGACAGGGGACAAATGAAAAACTGTTTTTT. Translated, it gives CASSATRQGTNEKLFF.

V is TRBV5-1 and J is TRBJ2-1, with 9 bases that match TRBD1. J gave up 8 bases and V 0 bases, and 6 bases lay outside the gene matches. Germline loops: CDR1 SGHRS, CDR2 YFSETQ. The CDR3 spans 15 residues. The CDR3 is CASSLDRGRVDEQFF. Here the CDR3 DNA reads TGCGCCAGCAGCTTGGACAGGGGGCGAGTTGATGAGCAGTTCTTC.

J is TRBJ2-7 and V is TRBV27; D is uncertain. This CDR3 contains 15 residues. Trimming removed 4 bases from V and 2 bases from J, with 15 bases in between. Per germline, CDR1 MNHEY and CDR2 SMNVEV (reference sequence). The CDR3 DNA sequence: TGTGCCAGCAGTTCTCGCGGCATTGCGACCTACGAGCAGTACTTC. It yields the protein CASSSRGIATYEQYF.

This chain connects TRBV7-2 to TRBJ2-7, with 8 bases fitting TRBD2. CDR1 is SGHTA, CDR2 FQGNSA, per germline. This CDR3 spans 12 amino acids. The V segment lost 8 bases and the J segment 3 bases; nucleotides outside the gene matches: 3. This CDR3 reads CASHSGVYEQYF. For the CDR3, the DNA is TGTGCCAGCCATAGCGGGGTCTACGAGCAGTACTTC.

This rearrangement joins TRBV10-1 to TRBJ1-2; 7 bases agree with TRBD1. The V segment lost 6 bases and the J segment 4 bases; nucleotides outside the gene matches: 8. Germline assignment: CDR1 WNHNN and CDR2 SYGVQD (reference sequence). This CDR3 has 14 amino acids. For the CDR3, the DNA is TGCGCCAGCAGCTCGATTCAGGGGGGCTATGGCTACACCTTC. Its protein product is CASSSIQGGYGYTF.

The chain couples TRBV4-3 to TRBJ1-4; the D gene is possibly TRBD1 (5 bases). The CDR3 is 15 amino acids. Germline lookup yields CDR1 LGHNA and CDR2 YSLEER. V lost 0 bases and J lost 4, with 9 bases in between. As DNA, the CDR3 is TGCGCCAGCAGCCAAGAGGCAGGGTATAATGAAAAACTGTTTTTT. Its translation: CASSQEAGYNEKLFF.

This sequence joins TRBV29-1 and TRBJ2-4; 15 positions match TRBD2. This CDR3 comprises 14 residues. Per germline, CDR1 SQVTM and CDR2 ANQGSEA. J was trimmed by 10 bases and V by 6 bases; bases with no gene match: 7. CDR3 region: CSVAPGLAGGIQYF. The CDR3 region has the DNA TGCAGCGTCGCCCCGGGACTAGCGGGGGGTATTCAGTACTTC.

V usage is TRBV29-1 and J usage is TRBJ2-5, with TRBD2 identical over 10 bases. Germline V gene lookup returns CDR1 SQVTM and CDR2 ANQGSEA. The CDR3 consists of 15 residues. V shed 3 bases and J 3 bases; nucleotides not matched to a gene: 7. The CDR3: CSVDGLAGAEETQYF. The CDR3, as DNA: TGCAGCGTTGACGGGCTAGCGGGGGCCGAAGAGACCCAGTACTTC.

J is TRBJ2-7 and V is TRBV5-1; a possible D gene is TRBD2 (6 bases). V gave up 4 bases and J gave up 2 bases, with 10 bases separating them. CDR3 length: 13 amino acids. Germline assignment: CDR1 SGHRS and CDR2 YFSETQ. CDR3 nucleotides: TGCGCCAGCAGCCTGGGACTGACCTACGAGCAGTACTTC. Translation gives CASSLGLTYEQYF.

The chain carries TRBV2 and TRBJ2-3; D might be TRBD1 (6 bases). V dropped 4 bases and J dropped 0 bases, with 14 bases sitting between them. The CDR3 is 16 residues long. CDR1 SNHLY and CDR2 FYNNEI come from the germline V gene. The CDR3 is CASSVGDTTSTDTQYF. CDR3 sequence (DNA): TGTGCCAGCAGTGTGGGGGACACCACTAGCACAGATACGCAGTATTTT.

The count of this clone is one. Different DNA sequences within this sample yield the same CDR3. The rearrangement links TRBV4-3 to TRBJ1-6; the match to TRBD1 covers 8 bases. The V gene end was trimmed by 8 bases and the J gene end by 9 bases; junction bases not matched to a gene: 9. From germline, CDR1 is LGHNA and CDR2 YSLEER. This CDR3 comprises 14 residues. CDR3 sequence (DNA): TGCGCCAGCGGACCGGGGCAGGGGGCTTCACCCCTCCACTTT. Translation gives CASGPGQGASPLHF.